These T cell receptor beta chains were read from a single sample in a study of blood T cell repertoires in COVID-19. Libraries were prepared by immunoSEQ multiplex PCR; TCRdb keeps only in-frame clonotypes and omits some of them. Altogether about 14,000 clones are present, approximately 84% being singletons, with the ten largest covering 25% to 30%. The specimen was peripheral blood. The receptor source for this set is a human donor in a cohort sampled during active COVID-19. Both conserved end residues are part of each CDR3. A D gene is named only where the DNA matches it firmly. The size field is filled for only some rows; it gives once, few, many or a size class.

V	size	D	J	DNA	CDR3
TRBV4-3	NA	NA	TRBJ2-7	TGCGCCAGCAGCCAACAAGGCGGCGGCTACGAGCAGTACTTC	CASSQQGGGYEQYF
TRBV7-9	NA	NA	TRBJ2-7	TGTGCCAGCAGCGCGGGACTCCAAGGAACCTACGAGCAGTACTTC	CASSAGLQGTYEQYF
TRBV28	NA	TRBD2	TRBJ2-3	TGTGCCAGCGCCGAACTAGCGGGAGCGGCAGATACGCAGTATTTT	CASAELAGAADTQYF
TRBV19	NA	TRBD1	TRBJ1-2	TGTGCCAGTAGTATAGGAGGGACAGATAACTATGGCTACACCTTC	CASSIGGTDNYGYTF
TRBV10-3	NA	NA	TRBJ2-5	TGTGCCATCAGTGAAGGGGTAAGGGACCAAGAGACCCAGTACTTC	CAISEGVRDQETQYF
TRBV5-6	few	TRBD2	TRBJ2-2	TGTGCCAGCAGCTTGTATGTTAGCGGGTCCGCGAACACCGGGGAGCTGTTTTTT	CASSLYVSGSANTGELFF
TRBV7-2	once	TRBD1	TRBJ2-1	TGTGCCAGCACCAAGTACCCGGGACAGCAGTCCTACAATGAGCAGTTCTTC	CASTKYPGQQSYNEQFF
TRBV18	NA	NA	TRBJ2-1	TGTGCCAGCTCACCACGGGCTATAAGCTCCTACAATGAGCAGTTCTTC	CASSPRAISSYNEQFF
TRBV4-3	many	NA	TRBJ2-7	TGCGCCAGCAGCCAAGTGGCGACATCTGGTTTCTACGAGCAGTACTTC	CASSQVATSGFYEQYF
TRBV24-1	NA	TRBD2	TRBJ2-3	TGTGCCACCAGTGGTATGGCTAGCGGGAGGTTTAGCACAGATACGCAGTATTTT	CATSGMASGRFSTDTQYF
TRBV7-2	few	TRBD2	TRBJ2-7	TGTGCCAGCAGCTTCACGGGAGGGAGCTACGAGCAGTACTTC	CASSFTGGSYEQYF
TRBV2	few	NA	TRBJ2-7	TGTGCCAGCAGCGACACTCGTTACGAGCAGTACTTC	CASSDTRYEQYF
TRBV13	NA	NA	TRBJ2-1	TGTGCCAGCAGCTTAGCCCCCTCCTCTCACAATGAGCAGTTCTTC	CASSLAPSSHNEQFF
TRBV7-9	NA	TRBD2	TRBJ2-7	TGTGCCAGCAGAAGATCCTTGGGGAGGGAAGTCCACGAGCAGTACTTC	CASRRSLGREVHEQYF
TRBV4-2	many	TRBD2	TRBJ2-7	TGTGCCAGCAGCCAAGATGTAGGGACTAGTAACTACGAGCAGTACTTC	CASSQDVGTSNYEQYF
TRBV21-1	once	NA	TRBJ1-1	TGTGCCAGCCCCGGCGGGGGGGAAGGCACTGAAGCTTTCTTT	CASPGGGEGTEAFF
TRBV9	NA	TRBD1	TRBJ2-2	TGTGCCAGCAGCGTAGCTATGGGACAGTACACCGGGGAGCTGTTTTTT	CASSVAMGQYTGELFF
TRBV28	NA	TRBD1	TRBJ1-2	TGTGCCAGCAGTTTCAGGGGGGAAGGGGGATATGGCTACACCTTC	CASSFRGEGGYGYTF
TRBV12-3/TRBV12-4	few	TRBD2	TRBJ2-7	TGTGCCAGCAGCGCGGGGGACCTCTACGAGCAGTACTTC	CASSAGDLYEQYF
TRBV7-3	NA	TRBD1	TRBJ2-1	TGTGCCAGCAGCTCGCCGGGACAGGGGGCCCACAATGAGCAGTTCTTC	CASSSPGQGAHNEQFF
TRBV27	NA	NA	TRBJ2-1	TGTGCCAGCAGTTTATCACGGGAGTCGGGACGGTGGGTTAACGATGAGCAGTTCTTC	CASSLSRESGRWVNDEQFF
TRBV6-5	NA	NA	TRBJ2-7	TGTGCCAGCAGAACACACTACAGGGACGAGCAGTACTTC	CASRTHYRDEQYF
TRBV24-1	NA	TRBD2	TRBJ2-7	TGTGCCACCAGTGACTCCAAGCGGGATAGTCTCGAGCAGTACTTC	CATSDSKRDSLEQYF
TRBV5-1	NA	TRBD1	TRBJ2-1	TGCGCCAGCAGCTCGGGACAGGGGAACAATGAGCAGTTCTTC	CASSSGQGNNEQFF
TRBV7-9	few	NA	TRBJ2-5	TGTGCCAGCAGCCATTTGGAGGACCCCTTTGGGGAGACCCAGTACTTC	CASSHLEDPFGETQYF
TRBV4-1	few	NA	TRBJ2-3	TGCGCCAGCAGCCAACCACTACGCACAGATACGCAGTATTTT	CASSQPLRTDTQYF
TRBV7-2	NA	NA	TRBJ1-2	TGTGCCAGCAGCTTAGTTGGGGGGGCGTCTAACTATGGCTACACCTTC	CASSLVGGASNYGYTF
TRBV4-1	NA	NA	TRBJ2-5	TGCGCCAGCAGCCAAGATAGGGGGTGGGAAGAGACCCAGTACTTC	CASSQDRGWEETQYF
TRBV6-5	NA	NA	TRBJ2-1	TGTGCCAGCGCACAGGGACCGCCGTCCTACAATGAGCAGTTCTTC	CASAQGPPSYNEQFF
TRBV11-2	NA	TRBD2	TRBJ2-3	TGTGCCAGCAGCTTTGGGTCTAGCGGGAGTAGGGGTGATACGCAGTATTTT	CASSFGSSGSRGDTQYF
TRBV7-9	large	NA	TRBJ2-7	TGTGCCAGCAATCCGGGGGACGTGACCTACGAGCAGTACTTC	CASNPGDVTYEQYF
TRBV28	NA	NA	TRBJ1-1	TGTGCCAGCAGTTTGGAGAAGGGGATCTACACTGAAGCTTTCTTT	CASSLEKGIYTEAFF
TRBV28	NA	NA	TRBJ2-7	TGTGCCAGCAACCCACCTGGGACCGGGAGCACCTACGAGCAGTACTTC	CASNPPGTGSTYEQYF
TRBV29-1	NA	TRBD2	TRBJ2-7	TGCAGCGTTGAAAGGGGCGGGAGTTACGAGCAGTACTTC	CSVERGGSYEQYF
TRBV4-2	NA	TRBD1	TRBJ2-3	TGTGCCAGCAGCCTTTCGAACCGGGACAGGGACACGCAGTATTTT	CASSLSNRDRDTQYF
TRBV5-1	NA	NA	TRBJ2-5	TGCGCCAGCAGCTTGGGACAGAGTGGGGTGACCCAGTACTTC	CASSLGQSGVTQYF
TRBV7-8	NA	NA	TRBJ2-4	TGTGCCAGCAGCCCCGGACAGATAATAGCCAAAAACATTCAGTACTTC	CASSPGQIIAKNIQYF
TRBV6-5	NA	NA	TRBJ1-2	TGTGCCAGCATGCGGGGTGGGGCAGCCTATGGCTACACCTTC	CASMRGGAAYGYTF
TRBV6-6	NA	TRBD1	TRBJ1-2	TGTGCCAGCAGTTACTCGACAGGGAATCCCCCCACCTTC	CASSYSTGNPPTF
TRBV2	NA	NA	TRBJ1-4	TGTGCCAGCAGTGACCCTGGGAGGGCGTCTAATGAAAAACTGTTTTTT	CASSDPGRASNEKLFF
TRBV9	NA	TRBD1	TRBJ2-2	TGTGCCAGCAGGGAGGGAGGTACAGGGGGCACCGGGGAGCTGTTTTTT	CASREGGTGGTGELFF
TRBV3-1/TRBV3-2	NA	NA	TRBJ2-6	TGTGCCAGCAGCAACTCATTCTCTGGGGCCAACGTCCTGACTTTC	CASSNSFSGANVLTF
TRBV4-3	NA	NA	TRBJ2-7	TGCGCCAGCAGCCAAGATACAGGCTCTACCTCCTACGAGCAGTACTTC	CASSQDTGSTSYEQYF
TRBV5-4	once	NA	TRBJ2-1	TGTGCCAGCTGGGGCGGGCGGGACTACAATGAGCAGTTCTTC	CASWGGRDYNEQFF
TRBV14	NA	NA	TRBJ2-5	TGTGCCAGCAAGGGGCGAGAGACCCAGTACTTC	CASKGRETQYF
TRBV27	few	TRBD1	TRBJ2-5	TGTGCCAGCAGTTTCGGACAGGCACAAGAGACCCAGTACTTC	CASSFGQAQETQYF
TRBV29-1	NA	TRBD1	TRBJ2-7	TGCAGCATCCTGACAGGGGGCTCCTACGAGCAGTACTTC	CSILTGGSYEQYF
TRBV7-9	NA	TRBD1	TRBJ2-1	TGTGCCAGCAGCCTGACAGGGGTCGTCAATGAGCAGTTCTTC	CASSLTGVVNEQFF
TRBV7-3	NA	TRBD2	TRBJ2-2	TGTGCCAGCAGCCAGACTAGCGGGAGGGGGTACACCGGGGAGCTGTTTTTT	CASSQTSGRGYTGELFF